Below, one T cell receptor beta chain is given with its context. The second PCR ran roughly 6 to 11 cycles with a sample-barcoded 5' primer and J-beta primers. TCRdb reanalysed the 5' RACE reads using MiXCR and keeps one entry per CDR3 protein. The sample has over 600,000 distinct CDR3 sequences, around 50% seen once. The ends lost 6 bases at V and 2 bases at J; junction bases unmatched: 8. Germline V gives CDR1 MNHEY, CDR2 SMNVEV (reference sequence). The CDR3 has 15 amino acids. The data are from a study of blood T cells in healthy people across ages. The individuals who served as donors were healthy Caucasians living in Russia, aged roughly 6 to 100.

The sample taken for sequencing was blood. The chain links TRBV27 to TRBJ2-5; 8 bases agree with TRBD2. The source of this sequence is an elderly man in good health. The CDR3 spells CASSHPTSGQETQYF. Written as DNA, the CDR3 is TGTGCCAGCAGCCACCCTACTAGCGGTCAAGAGACCCAGTACTTC.